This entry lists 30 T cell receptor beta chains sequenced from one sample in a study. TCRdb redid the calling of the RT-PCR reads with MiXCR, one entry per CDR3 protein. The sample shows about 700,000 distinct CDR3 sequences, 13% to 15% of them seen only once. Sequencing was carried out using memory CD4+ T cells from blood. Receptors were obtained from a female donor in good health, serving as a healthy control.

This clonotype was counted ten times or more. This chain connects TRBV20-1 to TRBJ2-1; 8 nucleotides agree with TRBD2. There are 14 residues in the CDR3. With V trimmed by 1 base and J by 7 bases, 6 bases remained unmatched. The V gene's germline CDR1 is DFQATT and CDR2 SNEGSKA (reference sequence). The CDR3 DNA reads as TGCAGTGCTAGAGTGGCGGGAGGATCGAATGAGCAGTTCTTC. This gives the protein CSARVAGGSNEQFF.

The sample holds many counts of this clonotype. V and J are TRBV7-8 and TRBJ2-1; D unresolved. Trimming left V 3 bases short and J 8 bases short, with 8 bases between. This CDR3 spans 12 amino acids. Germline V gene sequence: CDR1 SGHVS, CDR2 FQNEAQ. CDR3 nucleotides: TGTGCCAGCAGCTTGCAGTTCCATGAGCAGTTCTTC. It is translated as CASSLQFHEQFF.

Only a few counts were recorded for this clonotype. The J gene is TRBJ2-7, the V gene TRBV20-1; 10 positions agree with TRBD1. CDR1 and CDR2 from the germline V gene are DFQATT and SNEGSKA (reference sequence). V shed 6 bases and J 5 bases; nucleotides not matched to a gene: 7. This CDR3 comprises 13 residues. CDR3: CSARQGAKDEQYF. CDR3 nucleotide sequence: TGCAGTGCGAGACAGGGGGCGAAGGACGAGCAGTACTTC.

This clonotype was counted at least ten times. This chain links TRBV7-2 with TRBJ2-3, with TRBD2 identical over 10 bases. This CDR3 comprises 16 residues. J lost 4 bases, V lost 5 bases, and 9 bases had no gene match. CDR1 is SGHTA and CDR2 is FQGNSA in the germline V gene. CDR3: CASSRWLAGGPDTQYF. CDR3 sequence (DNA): TGTGCCAGCAGCCGGTGGTTAGCGGGAGGCCCAGATACGCAGTATTTT.

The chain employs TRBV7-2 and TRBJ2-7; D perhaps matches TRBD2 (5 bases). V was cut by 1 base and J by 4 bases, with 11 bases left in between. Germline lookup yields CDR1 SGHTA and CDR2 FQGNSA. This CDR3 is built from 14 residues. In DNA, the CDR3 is TGTGCCAGCAGCTTAGACAGAGAGGGATACGAGCAGTACTTC. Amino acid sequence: CASSLDREGYEQYF.

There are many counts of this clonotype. CDR3 loop: CASSVGGTYEQYF. In nucleotides, the CDR3 is TGTGCCAGTTCCGTGGGTGGGACCTACGAGCAGTACTTC. The rearrangement joins TRBV5-6 to TRBJ2-7; no clear D. Germline V gene sequence: CDR1 SGHDT, CDR2 YYEEEE. V gave up 8 bases and J gave up 2 bases, with 14 bases separating them. This CDR3 is built from 13 residues.

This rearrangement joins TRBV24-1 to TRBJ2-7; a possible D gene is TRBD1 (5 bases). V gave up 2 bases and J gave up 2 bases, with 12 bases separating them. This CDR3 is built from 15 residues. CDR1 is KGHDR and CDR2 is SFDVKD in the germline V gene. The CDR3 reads CATSDSRQPTYEQYF. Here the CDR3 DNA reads TGTGCCACCAGTGATTCCCGACAGCCAACCTACGAGCAGTACTTC.

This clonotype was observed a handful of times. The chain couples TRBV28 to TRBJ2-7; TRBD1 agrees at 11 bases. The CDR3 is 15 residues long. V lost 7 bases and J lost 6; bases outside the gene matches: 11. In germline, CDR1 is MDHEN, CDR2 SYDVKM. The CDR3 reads CASTILTGQGGEQYF. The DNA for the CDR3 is TGTGCCAGCACTATCCTTACGGGACAGGGGGGCGAGCAGTACTTC.

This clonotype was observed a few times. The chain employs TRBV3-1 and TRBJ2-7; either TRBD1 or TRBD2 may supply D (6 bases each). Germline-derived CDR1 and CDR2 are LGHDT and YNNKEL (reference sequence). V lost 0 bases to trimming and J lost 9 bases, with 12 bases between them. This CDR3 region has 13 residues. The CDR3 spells CASSQDLGGPQYF. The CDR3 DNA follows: TGTGCCAGCAGCCAAGATCTAGGGGGGCCGCAGTACTTC.

The CDR3 region is CASSALFSGNTIYF. DNA of the CDR3: TGTGCCAGCAGCGCTCTTTTTTCTGGAAACACCATATATTTT. The chain carries TRBV9 and TRBJ1-3; D call uncertain. The CDR3 totals 14 residues. Per the germline V gene, CDR1 is SGDLS and CDR2 is YYNGEE. Trimming left V 3 bases short and J 1 base short, with 8 bases between.

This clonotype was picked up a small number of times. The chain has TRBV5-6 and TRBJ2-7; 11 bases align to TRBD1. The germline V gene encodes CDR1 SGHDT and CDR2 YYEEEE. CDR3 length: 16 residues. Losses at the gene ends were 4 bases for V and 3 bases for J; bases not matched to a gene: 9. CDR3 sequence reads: CASSPTGQGEDYEQYF. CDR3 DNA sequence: TGTGCCAGCAGCCCGACGGGACAGGGGGAAGACTACGAGCAGTACTTC.

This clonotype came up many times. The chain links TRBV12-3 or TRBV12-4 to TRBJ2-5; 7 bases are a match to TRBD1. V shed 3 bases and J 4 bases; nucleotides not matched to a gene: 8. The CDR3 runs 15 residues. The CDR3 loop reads CASSFPGQAGETQYF. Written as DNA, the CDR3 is TGTGCCAGCAGTTTCCCTGGACAGGCGGGAGAGACCCAGTACTTC.

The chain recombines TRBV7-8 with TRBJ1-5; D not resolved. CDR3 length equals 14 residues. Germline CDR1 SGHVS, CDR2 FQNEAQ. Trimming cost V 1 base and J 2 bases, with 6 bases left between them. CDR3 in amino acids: CASSLVAGNQPQHF. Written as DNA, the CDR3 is TGTGCCAGCAGCTTAGTTGCAGGCAATCAGCCCCAGCATTTT.

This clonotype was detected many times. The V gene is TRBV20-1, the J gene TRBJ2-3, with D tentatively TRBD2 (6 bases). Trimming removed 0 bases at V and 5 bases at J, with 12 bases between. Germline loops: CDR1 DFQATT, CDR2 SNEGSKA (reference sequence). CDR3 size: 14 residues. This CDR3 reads CSAREVAAGDTQYF. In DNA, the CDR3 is TGCAGTGCTAGAGAAGTAGCAGCGGGAGATACGCAGTATTTT.

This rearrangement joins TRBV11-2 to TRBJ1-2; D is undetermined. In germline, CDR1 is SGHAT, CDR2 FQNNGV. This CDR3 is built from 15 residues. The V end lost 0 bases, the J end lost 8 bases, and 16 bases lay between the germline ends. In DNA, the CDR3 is TGTGCCAGCAGCTTAGATTTAGCAGGAAGGGAGGGCTACACCTTC. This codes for CASSLDLAGREGYTF.

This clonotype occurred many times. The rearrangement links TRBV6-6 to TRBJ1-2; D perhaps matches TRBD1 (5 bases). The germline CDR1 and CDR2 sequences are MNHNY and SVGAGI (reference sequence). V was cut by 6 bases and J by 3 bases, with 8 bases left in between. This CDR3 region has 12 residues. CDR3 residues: CASRVGDYGYTF. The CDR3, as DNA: TGTGCCAGCAGGGTGGGGGACTATGGCTACACCTTC.

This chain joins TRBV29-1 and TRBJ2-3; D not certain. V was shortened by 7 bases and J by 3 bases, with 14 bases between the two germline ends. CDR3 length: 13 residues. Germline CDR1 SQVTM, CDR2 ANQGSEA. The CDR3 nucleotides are TGCAGCGCCGAGGACCCAGGTACAGATACGCAGTATTTT. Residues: CSAEDPGTDTQYF.

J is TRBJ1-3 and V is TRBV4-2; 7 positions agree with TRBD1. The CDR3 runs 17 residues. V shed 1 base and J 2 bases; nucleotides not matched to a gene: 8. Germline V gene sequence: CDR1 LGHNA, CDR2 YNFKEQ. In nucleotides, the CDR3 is TGTGCCAGCAGCCAAGGGGTTCAGGGGGGAGCTGGAAACACCATATATTTT. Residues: CASSQGVQGGAGNTIYF.

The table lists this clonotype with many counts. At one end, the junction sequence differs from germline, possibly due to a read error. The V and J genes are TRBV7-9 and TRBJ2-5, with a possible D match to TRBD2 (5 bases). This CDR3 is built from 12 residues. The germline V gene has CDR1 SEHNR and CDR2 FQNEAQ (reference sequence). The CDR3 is CASRLTDWPLNF. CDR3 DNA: TGTGCCAGCAGACTGACGGACTGGCCCTTGAACTTC.

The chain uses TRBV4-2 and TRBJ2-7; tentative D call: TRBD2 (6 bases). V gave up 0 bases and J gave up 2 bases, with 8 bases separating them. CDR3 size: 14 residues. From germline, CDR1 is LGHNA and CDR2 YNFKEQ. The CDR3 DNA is TGTGCCAGCAGCCAAGATAGCGGCCCCTACGAGCAGTACTTC. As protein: CASSQDSGPYEQYF.

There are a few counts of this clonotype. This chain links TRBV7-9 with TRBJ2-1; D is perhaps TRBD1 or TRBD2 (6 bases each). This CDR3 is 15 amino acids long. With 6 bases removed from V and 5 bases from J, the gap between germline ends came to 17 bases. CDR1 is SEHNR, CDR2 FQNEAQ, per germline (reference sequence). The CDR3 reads CASSQILGGNNEQFF. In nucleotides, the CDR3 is TGTGCCAGCAGTCAAATATTAGGGGGGAACAATGAGCAGTTCTTC.

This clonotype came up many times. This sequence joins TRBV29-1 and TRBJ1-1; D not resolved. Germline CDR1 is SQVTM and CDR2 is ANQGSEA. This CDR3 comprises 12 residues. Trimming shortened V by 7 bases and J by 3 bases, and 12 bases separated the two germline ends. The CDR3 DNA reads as TGCAGCGGAGCAACGGGGTACACTGAAGCTTTCTTT. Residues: CSGATGYTEAFF.

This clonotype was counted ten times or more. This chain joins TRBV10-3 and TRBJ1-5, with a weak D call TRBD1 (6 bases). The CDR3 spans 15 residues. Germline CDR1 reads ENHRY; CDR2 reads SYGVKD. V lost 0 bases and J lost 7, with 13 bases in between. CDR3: CAISESMGGFQPQHF. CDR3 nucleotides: TGTGCCATCAGTGAGTCGATGGGGGGCTTCCAGCCCCAGCATTTT.

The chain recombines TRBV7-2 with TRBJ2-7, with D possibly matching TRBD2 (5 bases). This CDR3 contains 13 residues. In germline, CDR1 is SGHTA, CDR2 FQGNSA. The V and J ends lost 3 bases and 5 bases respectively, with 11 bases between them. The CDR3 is CASSFPTTNEQYF. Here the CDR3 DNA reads TGTGCCAGCAGCTTCCCTACGACTAACGAGCAGTACTTC.

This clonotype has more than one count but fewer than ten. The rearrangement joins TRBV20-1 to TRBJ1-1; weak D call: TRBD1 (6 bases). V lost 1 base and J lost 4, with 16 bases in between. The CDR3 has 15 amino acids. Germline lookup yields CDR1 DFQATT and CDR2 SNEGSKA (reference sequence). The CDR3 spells CSARVRDGGRTEAFF. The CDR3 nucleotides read TGCAGTGCTAGAGTACGGGACGGGGGGCGCACTGAAGCTTTCTTT.

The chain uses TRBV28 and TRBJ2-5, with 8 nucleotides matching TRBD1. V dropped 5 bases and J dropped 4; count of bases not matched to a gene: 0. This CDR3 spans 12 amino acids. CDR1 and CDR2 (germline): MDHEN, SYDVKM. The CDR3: CASSTGGETQYF. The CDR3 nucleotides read TGTGCCAGCAGTACAGGGGGAGAGACCCAGTACTTC.

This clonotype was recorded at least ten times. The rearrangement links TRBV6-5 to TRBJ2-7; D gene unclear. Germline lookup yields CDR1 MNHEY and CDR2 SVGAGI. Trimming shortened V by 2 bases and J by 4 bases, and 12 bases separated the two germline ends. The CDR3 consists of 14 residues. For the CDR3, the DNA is TGTGCCAGCAGTTACAGTAACCCCCCTTACGAGCAGTACTTC. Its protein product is CASSYSNPPYEQYF.

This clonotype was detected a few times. CDR3 coding DNA: TGTGCCAGCACCAAGAAAAAATCAGGGACAGTTGCCCTCCACTTT. Translating gives CASTKKKSGTVALHF. This chain links TRBV6-8 with TRBJ1-6, with TRBD1 matching 7 bases. This CDR3 is 15 amino acids long. Losses at the gene ends were 7 bases for V and 14 bases for J; bases not matched to a gene: 17. CDR1 MNHGY and CDR2 SAAAGT come from the germline V gene.

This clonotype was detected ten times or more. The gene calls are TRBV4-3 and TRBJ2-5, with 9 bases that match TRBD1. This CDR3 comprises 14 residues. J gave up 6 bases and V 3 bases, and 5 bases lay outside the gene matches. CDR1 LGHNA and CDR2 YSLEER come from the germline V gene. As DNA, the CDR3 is TGCGCCAGCAGCCATGACACAGGGGGCCAGACCCAGTACTTC. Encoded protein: CASSHDTGGQTQYF.

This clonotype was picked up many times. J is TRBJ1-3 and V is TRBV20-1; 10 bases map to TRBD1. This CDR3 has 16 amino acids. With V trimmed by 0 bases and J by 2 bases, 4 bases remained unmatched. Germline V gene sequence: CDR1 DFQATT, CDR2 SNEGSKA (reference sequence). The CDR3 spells CSARDAGTGAGNTIYF. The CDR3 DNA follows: TGCAGTGCTAGAGATGCCGGGACAGGGGCTGGAAACACCATATATTTT.